A selection of T cell receptor beta chains follows, all from one sample in a study of beta chain features in type 1 diabetes. Method: immunoSEQ multiplex PCR; TCRdb's copy keeps in-frame clones and lacks some. The table shows more than 250,000 clones, with 20% occurring only once. The source material was naive CD4+ T cells from blood. The receptors shown here come from a middle-aged woman with type 1 diabetes. CDR3s include the opening cysteine and the closing phenylalanine or tryptophan. D genes are given only for firm matches.

V gene	D gene	J gene	CDR3 protein
TRBV7-3	-	TRBJ2-1	CASSPPGVRTEQFF
TRBV7-9	TRBD1	TRBJ1-1	CASSKPGQANTEAFF
TRBV7-9	-	TRBJ2-5	CASSLALRKTQYF
TRBV9	TRBD2	TRBJ2-1	CASSVAPGLAGGGNEQFF
TRBV5-1	TRBD1	TRBJ1-5	CASSTGDNQPQHF
TRBV7-9	-	TRBJ2-1	CASPPGGSYNEQFF
TRBV5-6	-	TRBJ2-7	CASSSLTGSYEQYF
TRBV7-2	-	TRBJ1-5	CASSRPGNQPQHF
TRBV5-4	TRBD1	TRBJ1-2	CASSPGQGIGGYTF
TRBV5-1	-	TRBJ1-1	CASSPDSEAFF
TRBV9	-	TRBJ2-7	CASSYWGGRDEQYF
TRBV28	-	TRBJ2-5	CASSSRFRMTQYF
TRBV20-1	-	TRBJ1-1	CSSTGNTEAFF
TRBV18	-	TRBJ2-5	CASSLYQGEQETQYF
TRBV5-1	TRBD2	TRBJ2-3	CASSLTGTSGRASGQYF
TRBV7-2	TRBD2	TRBJ2-5	CASSLATAGLAETQYF
TRBV7-9	-	TRBJ1-1	CASSLVGLMNTEAFF
TRBV4-3	-	TRBJ1-1	CASSQDHEGGTEAFF
TRBV4-3	TRBD2	TRBJ2-3	CASSQEGTAGGGDTQYF
TRBV20-1	-	TRBJ2-5	CSALPQETQYF
TRBV19	-	TRBJ1-2	CASSIGEADYGYTF
TRBV19	-	TRBJ1-5	CASSIREYQPQHF
TRBV19	TRBD1	TRBJ1-2	CASSIGQGHFDGYTF
TRBV28	-	TRBJ2-6	CASSWGPGANVLTF
TRBV5-4	TRBD1	TRBJ1-4	CASSSSGTGNEKLFF
TRBV30	TRBD1	TRBJ2-2	CAWTRDRGTGELFF
TRBV28	-	TRBJ2-1	CASSAPGTANSWEFF
TRBV29-1	TRBD1	TRBJ1-1	CSTGTGGFTEAFF
TRBV7-2	-	TRBJ2-1	CASNSRPGLLGNEQFF
TRBV11-2	-	TRBJ2-5	CASTRSPGQETQYF
TRBV30	-	TRBJ2-5	CAWRFGSQETQYF
TRBV5-1	TRBD2	TRBJ2-4	CASSPGTSGAAGIQYF
TRBV7-9	TRBD2	TRBJ2-7	CASSRAGGSDEQYF
TRBV13	-	TRBJ2-5	CASSWGDRETQYF
TRBV5-4	TRBD1	TRBJ1-6	CASSTTGLNNSPLHF
TRBV5-4	TRBD2	TRBJ2-5	CASSSGLAGFTQETQYF
TRBV5-1	TRBD1	TRBJ2-1	CASSPGTGTLDNEQFF
TRBV2	TRBD2	TRBJ2-3	CASILAGEGADTQYF
TRBV28	-	TRBJ2-2	CASSLPSAPPGELFF
TRBV30	-	TRBJ1-1	CAWSNEREAFF
TRBV5-4	-	TRBJ1-2	CASSVTQANYGYTF